The text below deals with one T cell receptor beta chain. This clonotype appeared a few times. Which antigen it targets is not known. Per-base qualities were not stored, and no clone one base away is much larger. The record originates from a study of T cells after yellow fever vaccination (dated by TCRdb to about 2019). Context from the whole study: The SMART-Seq v4 Ultra Low Input RNA kit was used to prepare libraries from fractions with low cell numbers. To follow T-cell clones before and after both primary and booster YFV17D yellow fever vaccination, bulk TCR alpha and beta repertoires underwent longitudinal sequencing. Two healthy male donors made up the cohort, one aged 18 to 30 years and the other aged 30 to 40 years. Blood was drawn at multiple timepoints before and after primary and secondary immunization, with bulk PBMC replicates and cell subsets isolated. Summary of the overall study and its limitations: The secondary T-cell response was found to be weaker but faster than the primary response, with a peak reached on day 5 rather than on day 15. A small fraction of clonotypes appeared in both the CD4 and CD8 compartments, likely as a result of convergent recombination. Computational filtering was required because FACS-sorted repertoires could contain abundant contaminating clonotypes from the bulk population. The study included only two donors, which limits how far the findings can be generalized. After the booster, most of the clones that had expanded following primary vaccination were detected again (roughly 97% of CD4 and 80% to 90% of CD8), which suggests that memory was broadly maintained.

CDR1 and CDR2 (LGHDT, YNNKEL) derive from the germline V gene (reference sequence). The CDR3 runs 15 residues from the cysteine to the phenylalanine. The kept DNA is CDR3 alone, 45 bases in frame from the first base. V ends up 7 bases short and J 6 bases short, with an unmatched junction base count of 10. The label giving this sample's treatment or condition can be read as: live attenuated yellow fever vaccine strain. A standard Ficoll-Paque protocol was used to isolate PBMCs from peripheral blood. CD4 and CD8 T-cell fractions were isolated with Dynabeads CD4 and CD8 positive selection kits. RNA was extracted with TriZol from bulk PBMCs, CD4 and CD8 fractions, and dextramer-positive and dextramer-negative fractions. Synthesis of TCR cDNA relied on 5'RACE template switching, a step that introduced a universal primer site along with unique molecular identifiers. cDNA synthesis was primed from both the TCR alpha and TCR beta constant segments. Two PCR steps were used to amplify libraries, with sample barcodes and sequencing adapters being added in the second step. Sequencing of the libraries was done on either Illumina HiSeq 2500 (2x100 bp) or NovaSeq (2x150 bp). Concerning the study's data processing: Demultiplexing of reads and collapsing into UMI consensus sequences were performed with MIGEC, and V(D)J alignment was carried out with MiXCR. Vaccine-responding clonotypes were identified with edgeR using replicate PBMC samples, with FDR below 0.01 and a log2 fold change above 5 up to day 15 being required. Each bulk clonotype was labeled CD4 or CD8 based on which sequenced repertoire, CD4 or CD8, contained the clonotype at higher abundance. Using fastp at Q25 and MiXCR, TCRdb reprocessed the public reads and kept productive beta chains. Entries that share a CDR3 protein sequence are merged under the most common genes and DNA. The V and J calls and clone size are TCRdb's, not the authors'. Present in this sample are roughly 120,000 distinct CDR3 sequences, 8.4% of which were seen just once. Of the sample, over 25% is held by the ten largest clones.

Recombination joined TRBV3-1 with TRBJ2-3; 10 central bases correspond to TRBD2. The sample consisted of CD8+ T cells sorted from PBMCs, taken 45 days after the yellow fever booster vaccination. The receptor was derived from a man aged 25 to 40 who received the YFV17D yellow fever vaccine. The DNA sequence is as follows: TGTGCCAGCACGCCCCGGCTAGCGGGAGCGGATACGCAGTATTTT. This translates into CASTPRLAGADTQYF.